The T cell receptor (beta chain) under discussion was sequenced for a study of regulatory and conventional T cells in RAG deficiency. Findings and limits, study-wide: Control T-cell subsets had markedly higher Shannon entropy and lower Simpson indices than RAG-deficient patients.

Assay: immunoSEQ multiplex PCR; the TCRdb copy retains only in-frame clones and omits some. The sample carries 6,500 to 7,000 clones, roughly four fifths recorded once. Concerning this clone itself: Its antigen is not identified.

Germline V gene sequence: CDR1 SEHNR, CDR2 FQNEAQ (reference sequence). CDR3 length equals 13 residues. V lost 3 bases and J 5 bases, leaving 11 bases between the germline ends. The same data also went into a second study, on regulatory T cells. That paper adds: The PCR used 52 TRBV and 13 TRBJ primers. In patients, unique TRB V-J pairs were restricted and V/J usage skewed, especially in Tregs.

The source is a human donor in good health. Sequencing used CD8+ T cells sorted from blood. V is TRBV7-9 and J is TRBJ2-7; D may be TRBD1 or TRBD2 (6 bases each). Here the CDR3 DNA reads TGTGCCAGCAGCTTTGGGGGGCCCGACGAGCAGTACTTC. Protein sequence: CASSFGGPDEQYF.